This T cell receptor (beta chain) appears in the sequencing data of a study of blood T cell repertoires in COVID-19. Study background: The United States, Italy and Spain supplied acute and convalescent COVID-19 samples.

In the authors' methods: Estimation of nucleated cell counts was performed using reference gene primer amplification. The protocol was immunoSEQ multiplex PCR, while the TCRdb copy is restricted to in-frame clones and leaves out a portion. From that table come the V and J calls and clone size; the DNA was used to work out D and trimming. The table lists about 190,000 clones, about 88% of them singletons. This clone was seen a single time. V was pared by 6 bases and J by 6 bases, with 4 bases of the junction left unmatched. Germline-derived CDR1 and CDR2 are MNHEY and SVGAGI. The CDR3 sequence is 12 residues long.

The gene calls are TRBV6-5 and TRBJ2-7, with TRBD1 matching 8 bases. This clonotype originated in a woman between 40 and 50 years old who had recovered from COVID-19. The sequencing input was peripheral blood. In DNA form, the CDR3 reads TGTGCCAGCAGGTCAGACAGGGGCGAGCAGTACTTC. Its protein product is CASRSDRGEQYF.